This is a list of T cell receptor beta chains from one sample in a study of blood T cell repertoires in COVID-19. Using immunoSEQ multiplex PCR, the repertoire was profiled, and TCRdb retains in-frame clones only, with some absent. There are under 250,000 clones in the sample; around 85% occur only once, and less than 8% lies in the top ten. Sequenced input: peripheral blood. Receptor source: a man between 60 and 75 years old with acute or convalescent COVID-19. The conserved cysteine and the conserved F or W are not part of the CDR3 here. Part of the rows lack a size; the others show once, few, many or a class for expanded clones.

j_call	v_call	clone_size	cdr3_aa
TRBJ1-1	TRBV7-2	NA	ASSPIRGGLEAF
TRBJ2-7	TRBV27	NA	ASSFNGYEQY
TRBJ1-2	TRBV15	NA	ATSVRTAPNYGYT
TRBJ1-1	TRBV13	once	ASSLSGGGTEAF
TRBJ2-1	TRBV12-3/TRBV12-4	NA	ASSLAGDNEQF
TRBJ1-1	TRBV6-6	NA	ASSYMMLEGTEAF
TRBJ2-7	TRBV9	NA	ASSVALGAPYEQY
TRBJ2-5	TRBV6-6	NA	ASSYSRSRETQY
TRBJ2-1	TRBV15	many	ATSEGTSGRSNEQF
TRBJ2-3	TRBV7-2	NA	ASSLVARALRTDTQY
TRBJ1-2	TRBV29-1	NA	SVDGGYGYT
TRBJ2-7	TRBV7-9	NA	ASSLVSGTSSLYEQY
TRBJ1-4	TRBV12-3/TRBV12-4	NA	ASSYVQGEKLF
TRBJ1-1	TRBV30	NA	AWSLEGAEAF
TRBJ1-2	TRBV7-9	NA	ASSLTGNGYT
TRBJ1-3	TRBV25-1	NA	ASSAFRGSGNTIY
TRBJ2-7	TRBV14	NA	ASSLAPSGPYEQY
TRBJ2-2	TRBV3-1/TRBV3-2	NA	ASRGFGAGELF
TRBJ1-1	TRBV5-8	NA	ASSLAGEYTEAF
TRBJ2-7	TRBV13	NA	ASSPAMGQDYEQY
TRBJ1-2	TRBV25-1	NA	ASSGADSYGYT
TRBJ2-5	TRBV9	NA	ASSGGPGETQY
TRBJ1-1	TRBV21-1	NA	VSSLGHRGGMNTEAF
TRBJ2-7	TRBV9	NA	ASSVLAEANEQY
TRBJ1-4	TRBV2	NA	ASSSNGMAEKLF
TRBJ1-3	TRBV29-1	NA	SASYHSGNTIY
TRBJ1-5	TRBV12-5	NA	ASGLSLNQPQH
TRBJ2-5	TRBV11-3	NA	ASSLVSGRGVETQY
TRBJ1-5	TRBV5-1	NA	ASSLVAGGNQPQH
TRBJ2-2	TRBV10-3	NA	AISESGGSVTGELF
TRBJ2-7	TRBV7-6	NA	ASSPVPVPTSDNEQY
TRBJ1-1	TRBV11-3	once	ASSVGQGGGTEAF
TRBJ2-2	TRBV7-3	NA	ASSLPGGTGELF